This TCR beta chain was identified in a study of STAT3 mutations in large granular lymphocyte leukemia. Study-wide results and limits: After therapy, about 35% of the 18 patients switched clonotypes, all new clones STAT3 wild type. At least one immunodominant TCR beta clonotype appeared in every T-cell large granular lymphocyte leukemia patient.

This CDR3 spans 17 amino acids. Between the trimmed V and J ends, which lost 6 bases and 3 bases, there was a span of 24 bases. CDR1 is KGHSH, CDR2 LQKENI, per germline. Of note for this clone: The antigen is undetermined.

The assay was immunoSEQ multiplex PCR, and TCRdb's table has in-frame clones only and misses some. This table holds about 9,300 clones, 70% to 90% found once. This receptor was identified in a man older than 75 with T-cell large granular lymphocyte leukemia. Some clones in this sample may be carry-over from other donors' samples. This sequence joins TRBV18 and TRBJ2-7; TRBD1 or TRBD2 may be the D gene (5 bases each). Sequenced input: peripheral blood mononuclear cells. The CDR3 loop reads CASSPNAGTEVGYEQYF. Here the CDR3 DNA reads TGTGCCAGCTCCCCAAACGCCGGGACCGAGGTCGGCTACGAGCAGTACTTC.